This TCR beta chain was sequenced in a study of cytomegalovirus exposure and HLA in healthy donors. CDR3 size: 13 residues. J was trimmed by 7 bases and V by 6 bases; bases with no gene match: 2. The germline V gene encodes CDR1 SGHTA and CDR2 FQGNSA. The PCR contained 60 Vbeta and 13 Jbeta primers. Generated by immunoSEQ multiplex PCR, the TCRdb table keeps only in-frame clones and is missing some. The table shows roughly 130,000 clones, with over 75% occurring only once. The source of this sequence is a woman aged 40 to 50 in good health and CMV-seropositive. Source material: PBMCs. This chain links TRBV7-2 with TRBJ1-5; TRBD1 aligns across 11 bases. CDR3 sequence reads: CASRGTGGQPQHF. CDR3 DNA sequence: TGTGCCAGCAGAGGGACAGGGGGGCAGCCCCAGCATTTT.